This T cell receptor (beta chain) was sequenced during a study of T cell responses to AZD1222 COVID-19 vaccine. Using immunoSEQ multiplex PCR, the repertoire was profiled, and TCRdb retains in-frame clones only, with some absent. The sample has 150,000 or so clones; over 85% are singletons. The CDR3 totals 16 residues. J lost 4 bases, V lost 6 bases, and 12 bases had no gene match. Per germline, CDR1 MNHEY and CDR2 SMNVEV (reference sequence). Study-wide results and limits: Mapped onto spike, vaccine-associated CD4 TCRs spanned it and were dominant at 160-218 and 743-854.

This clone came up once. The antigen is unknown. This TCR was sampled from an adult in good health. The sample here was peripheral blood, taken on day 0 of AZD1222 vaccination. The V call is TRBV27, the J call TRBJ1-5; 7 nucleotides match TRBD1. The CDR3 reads CASREIDREINQPQHF. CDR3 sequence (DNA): TGTGCCAGCAGGGAGATAGACAGGGAGATAAATCAGCCCCAGCATTTT.